This T cell receptor beta chain was sequenced during a study of T cell responses to AZD1222 COVID-19 vaccine. Generated by immunoSEQ multiplex PCR, the TCRdb table keeps only in-frame clones and is missing some. The repertoire holds roughly 140,000 clones, with roughly 88% as singletons. The germline gives CDR1 SGHRS, CDR2 YFSETQ. The CDR3 has 15 amino acids. The V segment lost 3 bases and the J segment 6 bases; nucleotides outside the gene matches: 12. The rearrangement uses TRBV5-1 and TRBJ2-7, with 7 nucleotides matching TRBD2. This TCR was sampled from an adult in good health. Sequencing used peripheral blood, obtained on day 0 of MenACWY control vaccination. DNA for the CDR3: TGCGCCAGCAGCTCATTTGCGGGGGTGGATGGCGAGCAGTACTTC. It yields the protein CASSSFAGVDGEQYF.